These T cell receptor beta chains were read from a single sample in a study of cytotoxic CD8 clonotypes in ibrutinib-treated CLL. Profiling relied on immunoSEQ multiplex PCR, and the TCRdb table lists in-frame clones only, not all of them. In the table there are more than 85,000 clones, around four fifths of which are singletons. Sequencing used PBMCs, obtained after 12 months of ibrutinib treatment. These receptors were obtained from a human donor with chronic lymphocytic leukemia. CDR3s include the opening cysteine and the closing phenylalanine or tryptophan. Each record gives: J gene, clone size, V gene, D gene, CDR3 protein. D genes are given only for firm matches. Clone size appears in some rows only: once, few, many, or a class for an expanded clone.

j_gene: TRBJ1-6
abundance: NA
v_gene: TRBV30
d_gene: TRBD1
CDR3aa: CAWSVSQGGNSPLHF

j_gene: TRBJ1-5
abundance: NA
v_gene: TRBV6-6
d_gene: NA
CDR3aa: CASNQPNQPQHF

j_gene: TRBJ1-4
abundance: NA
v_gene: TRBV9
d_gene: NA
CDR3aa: CASSSTRGWEVGLFF

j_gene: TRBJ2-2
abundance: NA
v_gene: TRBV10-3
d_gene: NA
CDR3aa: CAISESIGQAGELFF

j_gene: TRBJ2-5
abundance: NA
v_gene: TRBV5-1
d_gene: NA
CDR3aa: CASSLVGETQYF

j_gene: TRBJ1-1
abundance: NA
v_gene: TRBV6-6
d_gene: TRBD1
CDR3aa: CASRQGGGTEAFF

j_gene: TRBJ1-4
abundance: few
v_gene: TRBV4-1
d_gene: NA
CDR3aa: CASSHGTTSGTNEKLFF

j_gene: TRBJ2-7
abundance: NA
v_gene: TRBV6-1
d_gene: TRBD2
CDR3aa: CASRAGTSVRFPYF

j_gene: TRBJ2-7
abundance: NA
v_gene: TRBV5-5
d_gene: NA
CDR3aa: CASSPQGPYEQYF

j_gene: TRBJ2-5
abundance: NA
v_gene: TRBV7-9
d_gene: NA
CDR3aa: CASSQETQYF